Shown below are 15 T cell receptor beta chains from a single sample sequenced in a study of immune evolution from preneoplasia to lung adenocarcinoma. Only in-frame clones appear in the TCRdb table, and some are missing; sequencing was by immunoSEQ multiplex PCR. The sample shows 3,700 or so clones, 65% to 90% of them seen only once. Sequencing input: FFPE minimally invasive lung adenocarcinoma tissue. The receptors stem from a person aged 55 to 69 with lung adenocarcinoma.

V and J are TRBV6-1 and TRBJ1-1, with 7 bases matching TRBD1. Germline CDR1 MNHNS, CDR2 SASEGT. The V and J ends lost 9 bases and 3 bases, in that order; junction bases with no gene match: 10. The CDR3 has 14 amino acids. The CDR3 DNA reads TGTGCCAGTATACTAGACAGGGAGGACACTGAAGCTTTCTTT. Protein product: CASILDREDTEAFF.

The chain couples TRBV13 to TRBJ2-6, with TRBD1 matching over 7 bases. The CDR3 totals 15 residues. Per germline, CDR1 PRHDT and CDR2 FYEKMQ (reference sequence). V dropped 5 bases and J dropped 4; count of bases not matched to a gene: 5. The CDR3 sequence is CASSKDRSGANVLTF. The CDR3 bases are TGTGCCAGCAGCAAGGACAGGTCCGGGGCCAACGTCCTGACTTTC.

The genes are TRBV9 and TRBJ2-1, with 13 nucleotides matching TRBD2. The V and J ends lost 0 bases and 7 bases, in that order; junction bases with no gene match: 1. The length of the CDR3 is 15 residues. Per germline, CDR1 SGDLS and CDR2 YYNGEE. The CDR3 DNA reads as TGTGCCAGCAGCGTAGAGACTAGCGGGAGGAATGAGCAGTTCTTC. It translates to CASSVETSGRNEQFF.

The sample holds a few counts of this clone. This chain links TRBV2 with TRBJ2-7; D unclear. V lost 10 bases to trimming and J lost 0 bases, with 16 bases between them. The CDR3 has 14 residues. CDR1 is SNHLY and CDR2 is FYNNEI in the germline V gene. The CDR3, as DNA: TGTGCCACAACTCAATGGGGTTCCTCCTACGAGCAGTACTTC. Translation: CATTQWGSSYEQYF.

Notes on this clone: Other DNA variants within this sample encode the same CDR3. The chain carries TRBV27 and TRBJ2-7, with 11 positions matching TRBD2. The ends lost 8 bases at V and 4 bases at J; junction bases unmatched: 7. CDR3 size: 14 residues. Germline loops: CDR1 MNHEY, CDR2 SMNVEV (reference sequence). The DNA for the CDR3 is TGTGCCAGCGCCCCACTAGCGGGGGCATACGAGCAGTACTTC. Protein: CASAPLAGAYEQYF.

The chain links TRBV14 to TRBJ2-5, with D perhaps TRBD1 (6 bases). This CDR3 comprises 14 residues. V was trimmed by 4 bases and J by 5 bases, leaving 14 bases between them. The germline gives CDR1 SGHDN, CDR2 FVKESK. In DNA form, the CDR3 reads TGTGCCAGCAGCCGTACAGGGTTTAGGGAGACCCAGTACTTC. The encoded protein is CASSRTGFRETQYF.

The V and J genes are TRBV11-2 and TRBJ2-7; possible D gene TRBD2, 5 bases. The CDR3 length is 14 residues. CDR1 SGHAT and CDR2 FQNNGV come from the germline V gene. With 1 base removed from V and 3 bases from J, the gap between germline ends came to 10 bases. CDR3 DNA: TGTGCCAGCAGCTTAGCCGGGAACCGCTACGAGCAGTACTTC. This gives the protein CASSLAGNRYEQYF.

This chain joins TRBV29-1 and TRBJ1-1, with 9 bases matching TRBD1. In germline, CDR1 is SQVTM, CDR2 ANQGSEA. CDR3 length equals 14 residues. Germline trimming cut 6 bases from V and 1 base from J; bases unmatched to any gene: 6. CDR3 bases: TGCAGCGTCCGGGACAGGGAGCGGAACACTGAAGCTTTCTTT. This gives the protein CSVRDRERNTEAFF. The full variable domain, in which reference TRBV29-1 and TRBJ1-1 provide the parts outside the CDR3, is SAVISQKPSRDICQRGTSLTIQCQVDSQVTMMFWYRQQPGQSLTLIATANQGSEATYESGFVIDKFPISRPNLTFSTLTVSNMSPEDSSIYLCSVRDRERNTEAFFGQGTRLTVV.

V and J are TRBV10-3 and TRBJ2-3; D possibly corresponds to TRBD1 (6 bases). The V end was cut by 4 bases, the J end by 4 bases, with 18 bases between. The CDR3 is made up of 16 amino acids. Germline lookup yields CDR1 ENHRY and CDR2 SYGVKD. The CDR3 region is CAISGGRGKGADTQYF. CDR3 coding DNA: TGTGCCATCAGTGGGGGCAGGGGCAAGGGGGCAGATACGCAGTATTTT.

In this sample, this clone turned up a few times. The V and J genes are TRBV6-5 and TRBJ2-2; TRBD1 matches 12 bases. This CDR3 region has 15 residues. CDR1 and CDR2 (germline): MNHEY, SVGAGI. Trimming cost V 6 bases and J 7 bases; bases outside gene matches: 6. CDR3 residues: CASRPGTGGGGELFF. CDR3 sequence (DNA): TGTGCCAGCAGACCAGGGACAGGGGGCGGCGGGGAGCTGTTTTTT.

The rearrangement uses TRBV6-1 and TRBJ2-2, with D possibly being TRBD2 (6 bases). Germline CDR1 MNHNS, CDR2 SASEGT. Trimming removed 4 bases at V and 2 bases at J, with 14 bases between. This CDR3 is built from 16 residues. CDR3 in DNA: TGTGCCAGCAGTGCCTTGGCGGGGCAAAACACCGGGGAGCTGTTTTTT. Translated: CASSALAGQNTGELFF.

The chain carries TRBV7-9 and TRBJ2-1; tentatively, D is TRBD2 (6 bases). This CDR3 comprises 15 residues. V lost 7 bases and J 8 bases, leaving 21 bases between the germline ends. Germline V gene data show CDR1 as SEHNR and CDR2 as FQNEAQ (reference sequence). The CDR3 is CASNSGGSATDEQFF. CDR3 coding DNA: TGTGCCAGCAATTCCGGGGGTAGCGCCACCGATGAGCAGTTCTTC.

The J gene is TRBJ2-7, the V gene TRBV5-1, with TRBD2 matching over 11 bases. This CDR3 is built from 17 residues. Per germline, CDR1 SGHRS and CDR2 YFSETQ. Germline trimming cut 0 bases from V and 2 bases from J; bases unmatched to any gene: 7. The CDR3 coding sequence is TGCGCCAGCAGCTTGGCCAAGCTAGCGGGAGGAACCTACGAGCAGTACTTC. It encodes CASSLAKLAGGTYEQYF. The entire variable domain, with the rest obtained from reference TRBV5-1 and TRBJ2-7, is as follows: KAGVTQTPRYLIKTRGQQVTLSCSPISGHRSVSWYQQTPGQGLQFLFEYFSETQRNKGNFPGRFSGRQFSNSRSEMNVSTLELGDSALYLCASSLAKLAGGTYEQYFGPGTRLTVT.

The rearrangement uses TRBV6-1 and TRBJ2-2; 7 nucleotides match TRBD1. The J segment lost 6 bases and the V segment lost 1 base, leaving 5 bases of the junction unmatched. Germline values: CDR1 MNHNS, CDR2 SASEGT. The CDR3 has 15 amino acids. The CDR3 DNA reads TGTGCCAGCAGTGAAGGCGAGGGGGCGGCCGGGGAGCTGTTTTTT. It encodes CASSEGEGAAGELFF.

CDR3 amino acids: CASSVRDQNTEAFF. The CDR3 region has the DNA TGTGCCAGCAGCGTGAGAGACCAGAACACTGAAGCTTTCTTT. V and J are TRBV9 and TRBJ1-1; D remains ambiguous. This CDR3 spans 14 amino acids. Germline-derived CDR1 and CDR2 are SGDLS and YYNGEE. V was trimmed by 2 bases and J by 1 base, leaving 9 bases between them. Complete variable domain (other parts from reference TRBV9 and TRBJ1-1): DSGVTQTPKHLITATGQRVTLRCSPRSGDLSVYWYQQSLDQGLQFLIQYYNGEERAKGNILERFSAQQFPDLHSELNLSSLELGDSALYFCASSVRDQNTEAFFGQGTRLTVV.